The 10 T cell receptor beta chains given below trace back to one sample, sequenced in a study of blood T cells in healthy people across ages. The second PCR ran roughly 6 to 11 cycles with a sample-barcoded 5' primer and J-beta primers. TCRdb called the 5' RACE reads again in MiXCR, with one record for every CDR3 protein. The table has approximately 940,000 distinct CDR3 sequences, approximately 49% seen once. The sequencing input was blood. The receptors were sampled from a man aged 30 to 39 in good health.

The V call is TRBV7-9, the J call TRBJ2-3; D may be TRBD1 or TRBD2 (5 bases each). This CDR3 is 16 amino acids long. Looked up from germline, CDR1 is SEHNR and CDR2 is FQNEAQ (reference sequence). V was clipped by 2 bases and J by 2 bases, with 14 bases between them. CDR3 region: CASSLRGWDPTDTQYF. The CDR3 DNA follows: TGTGCCAGCAGCTTAAGGGGTTGGGACCCCACAGATACGCAGTATTTT.

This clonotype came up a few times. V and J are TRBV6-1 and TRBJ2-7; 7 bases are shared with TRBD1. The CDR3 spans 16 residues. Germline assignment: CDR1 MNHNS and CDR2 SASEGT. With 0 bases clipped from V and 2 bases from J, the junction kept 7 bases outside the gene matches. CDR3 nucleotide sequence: TGTGCCAGCAGTGAAGCCGCCAGGGGGTCCACCTACGAGCAGTACTTC. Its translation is CASSEAARGSTYEQYF.

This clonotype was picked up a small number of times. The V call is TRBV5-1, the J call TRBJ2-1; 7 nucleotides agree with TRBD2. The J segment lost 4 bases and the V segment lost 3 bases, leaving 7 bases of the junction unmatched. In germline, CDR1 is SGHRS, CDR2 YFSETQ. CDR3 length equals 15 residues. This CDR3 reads CASSSGTTGYNEQFF. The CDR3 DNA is TGCGCCAGCAGCTCAGGGACTACTGGTTACAATGAGCAGTTCTTC.

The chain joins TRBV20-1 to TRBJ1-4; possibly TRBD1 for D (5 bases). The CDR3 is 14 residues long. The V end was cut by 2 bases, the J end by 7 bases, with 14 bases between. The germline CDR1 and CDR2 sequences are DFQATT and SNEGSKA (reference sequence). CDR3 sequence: CSARSRTMREKLFF. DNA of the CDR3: TGCAGTGCTAGATCCCGGACAATGCGTGAAAAACTGTTTTTT.

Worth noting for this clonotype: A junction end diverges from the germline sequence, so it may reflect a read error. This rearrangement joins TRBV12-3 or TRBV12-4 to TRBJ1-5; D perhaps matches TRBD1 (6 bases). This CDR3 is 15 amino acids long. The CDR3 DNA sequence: TGTGCCGGCAGCCTCCAGGGGCGCGGCAATCAGCCCCAGCATTTT. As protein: CAGSLQGRGNQPQHF.

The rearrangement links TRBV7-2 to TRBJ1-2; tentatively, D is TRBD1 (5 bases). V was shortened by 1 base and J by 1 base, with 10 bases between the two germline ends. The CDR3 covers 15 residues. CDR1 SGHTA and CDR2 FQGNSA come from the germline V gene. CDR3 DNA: TGTGCCAGCAGCTTAGTAGTGGGGGGTAACTATGGCTACACCTTC. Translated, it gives CASSLVVGGNYGYTF.

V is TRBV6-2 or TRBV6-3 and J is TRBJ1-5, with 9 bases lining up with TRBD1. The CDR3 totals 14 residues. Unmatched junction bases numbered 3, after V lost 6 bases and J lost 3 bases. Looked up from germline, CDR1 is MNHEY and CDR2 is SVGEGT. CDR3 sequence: CASRGQGNNQPQHF. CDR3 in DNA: TGTGCCAGCAGGGGACAGGGAAACAATCAGCCCCAGCATTTT.

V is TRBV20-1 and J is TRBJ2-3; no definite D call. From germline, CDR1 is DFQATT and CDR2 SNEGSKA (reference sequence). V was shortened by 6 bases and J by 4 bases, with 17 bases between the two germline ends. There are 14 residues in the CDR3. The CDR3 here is CSAAAAAFSDTQYF. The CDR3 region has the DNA TGCAGTGCCGCGGCCGCCGCCTTTTCAGATACGCAGTATTTT.

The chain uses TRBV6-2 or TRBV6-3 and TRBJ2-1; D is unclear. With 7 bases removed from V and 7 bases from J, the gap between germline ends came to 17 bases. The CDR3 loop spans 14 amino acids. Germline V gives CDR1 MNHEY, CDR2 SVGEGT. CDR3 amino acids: CASTEVASLNEQFF. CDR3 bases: TGTGCCAGCACCGAAGTGGCCTCTTTGAATGAGCAGTTCTTC.

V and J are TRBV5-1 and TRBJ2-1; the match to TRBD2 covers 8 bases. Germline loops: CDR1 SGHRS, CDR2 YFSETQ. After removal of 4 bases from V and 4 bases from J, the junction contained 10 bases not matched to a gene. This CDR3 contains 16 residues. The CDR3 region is CASSVTLAGGYNEQFF. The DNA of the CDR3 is TGCGCCAGCAGCGTGACACTTGCGGGGGGATACAATGAGCAGTTCTTC. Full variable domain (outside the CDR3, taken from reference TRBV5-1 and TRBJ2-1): KAGVTQTPRYLIKTRGQQVTLSCSPISGHRSVSWYQQTPGQGLQFLFEYFSETQRNKGNFPGRFSGRQFSNSRSEMNVSTLELGDSALYLCASSVTLAGGYNEQFFGPGTRLTVL.